A single sample is the source of the 8 T cell receptor beta chains below, sequenced in a study of T cell responses to AZD1222 COVID-19 vaccine. TCRdb's copy holds only in-frame clones and misses some; the assay was immunoSEQ multiplex PCR. The sample carries some 120,000 clones, 70% to 90% recorded once. The sequenced sample was peripheral blood, obtained on day 0 of MenACWY control vaccination. The receptors shown here come from an adult in good health.

This chain uses TRBV24-1 with TRBJ1-2; a possible D gene is TRBD1 (5 bases). CDR1 is KGHDR, CDR2 SFDVKD, per germline. V was shortened by 3 bases and J by 6 bases, with 10 bases between the two germline ends. The CDR3 runs to 13 residues. The CDR3: CATSDRGIDGYTF. CDR3 sequence (DNA): TGTGCCACCAGTGATCGGGGGATAGATGGCTACACCTTC.

CDR3 residues: CASSSRMGQVDYEQYF. CDR3 in DNA: TGTGCCAGCAGTTCCCGCATGGGGCAGGTGGACTACGAGCAGTACTTC. The chain has TRBV27 and TRBJ2-7, with D possibly being TRBD1 (5 bases). Trimming left V 4 bases short and J 3 bases short, with 19 bases between. The CDR3 sequence is 16 residues long. Germline V CDR1 and CDR2: MNHEY, SMNVEV (reference sequence).

This chain connects TRBV7-2 to TRBJ2-7, with 10 nucleotides matching TRBD1. This CDR3 has 16 amino acids. Trimming removed 4 bases from V and 3 bases from J; junction bases left unmatched: 9. Per the germline V gene, CDR1 is SGHTA and CDR2 is FQGNSA. The CDR3 loop reads CASSSQPGQGYYEQYF. The CDR3 nucleotides are TGTGCCAGCAGCTCCCAACCGGGACAGGGGTACTACGAGCAGTACTTC.

The chain employs TRBV15 and TRBJ2-7, with a possible D match to TRBD1 (6 bases). Germline CDR1 reads LNHNV; CDR2 reads YYDKDF (reference sequence). The CDR3 runs 14 residues. Trimming stripped 5 bases from V and 3 bases from J, with 14 bases between. The CDR3, as DNA: TGTGCCACCAGCGAAAGAATACAGGGCTACGAGCAGTACTTC. Residues: CATSERIQGYEQYF.

The chain carries TRBV24-1 and TRBJ2-7, with 11 bases identical to TRBD2. The CDR3 loop spans 13 amino acids. V was clipped by 12 bases and J by 2 bases; unmatched bases: 5. Germline CDR1 KGHDR, CDR2 SFDVKD. The CDR3 region has the DNA TGTGCCCCCGTGGGACTAGCGGCCTACGAGCAGTACTTC. Translating gives CAPVGLAAYEQYF.

The CDR3 DNA reads TGTGCCAGCTCACCCTCGGACAGGGCCCACGAGCAGTACTTC. As protein: CASSPSDRAHEQYF. The rearrangement uses TRBV18 and TRBJ2-7; 8 nucleotides line up with TRBD1. The CDR3 contains 14 residues. CDR1 KGHSH and CDR2 LQKENI come from the germline V gene. Losses at the gene ends were 3 bases for V and 5 bases for J; bases not matched to a gene: 6.

The chain uses TRBV10-1 and TRBJ2-7; 12 bases are a match to TRBD2. Germline CDR1 and CDR2: WNHNN and SYGVQD (reference sequence). The CDR3 sequence is 19 residues long. V shed 6 bases, J shed 0 bases, and the junction held 15 bases outside the gene matches. CDR3 sequence: CASSARLAGVLILSYEQYF. CDR3 bases: TGCGCCAGCAGCGCCCGACTAGCGGGGGTGTTGATTCTCTCCTACGAGCAGTACTTC.

The V and J genes are TRBV19 and TRBJ1-2; D not resolved. The germline V gene has CDR1 LNHDA and CDR2 SQIVND (reference sequence). V lost 5 bases to trimming and J lost 0 bases, with 7 bases between them. CDR3 size: 13 residues. For the CDR3, the DNA is TGTGCCAGTAGTCCCGGGACTAACTATGGCTACACCTTC. This sequence encodes CASSPGTNYGYTF.